Listed below are T cell receptor beta chains from one sample, sequenced in a study of CXCR3-negative and CXCR3-positive naive CD8 T cells. TCRdb re-called the 5' RACE reads and catalogs CDR3 proteins one per entry, DNA excluded. Here the sample table reports approximately 89,000 distinct CDR3 sequences. The sample taken for sequencing was naive CXCR3+ CD8+ T cells from blood. These TCRs come from a human donor in good health. Some clones in this sample may be carry-over from other donors' samples. The CDR3 runs from the conserved cysteine through the conserved F or W.

v_call: TRBV7-8
j_call: TRBJ2-5
cdr3_aa: CASSLYIGEQETQYF

v_call: TRBV27
j_call: TRBJ2-7
cdr3_aa: CASSSGGPYEQYF

v_call: TRBV7-2
j_call: TRBJ2-1
cdr3_aa: CASSPWAGADNEQFF

v_call: TRBV14
j_call: TRBJ2-7
cdr3_aa: CASSQAGSIKAF

v_call: TRBV19
j_call: TRBJ2-1
cdr3_aa: CASSLGPLTDNEQFF

v_call: TRBV29-1
j_call: TRBJ1-1
cdr3_aa: CSVGTGVGTEAFF

v_call: TRBV6-2/TRBV6-3
j_call: TRBJ2-7
cdr3_aa: CASSYSWGSEQYF

v_call: TRBV11-1
j_call: TRBJ1-5
cdr3_aa: CASSLGGPPMPQHF

v_call: TRBV28
j_call: TRBJ2-7
cdr3_aa: CASSAYRGRSYEQYF

v_call: TRBV25-1
j_call: TRBJ1-2
cdr3_aa: CASSEFDGFGYTF

v_call: TRBV5-4
j_call: TRBJ2-7
cdr3_aa: CASSPPGGEQYF

v_call: TRBV20-1
j_call: TRBJ2-7
cdr3_aa: CSIGDSTYEQYF

v_call: TRBV12-3/TRBV12-4
j_call: TRBJ2-1
cdr3_aa: CASSLLRLAGGPDEQFF

v_call: TRBV7-6
j_call: TRBJ2-3
cdr3_aa: CASSQNPTTDTQYF

v_call: TRBV4-1
j_call: TRBJ2-2
cdr3_aa: CASSQDLSELFF

v_call: TRBV6-2/TRBV6-3
j_call: TRBJ2-1
cdr3_aa: CASRARLNEQFF

v_call: TRBV7-8
j_call: TRBJ2-2
cdr3_aa: CASSFRQTNTGELFF

v_call: TRBV14
j_call: TRBJ1-2
cdr3_aa: CASSQEGVLSGYTF

v_call: TRBV20-1
j_call: TRBJ1-1
cdr3_aa: CSAIKPSVGRDRGEFRWDTEAFF

v_call: TRBV4-3
j_call: TRBJ2-1
cdr3_aa: CASSQVPSGGGNEQFF

v_call: TRBV24-1
j_call: TRBJ2-1
cdr3_aa: CATSGSGYSEQFF

v_call: TRBV29-1
j_call: TRBJ2-1
cdr3_aa: CSVDGLAGASSYNEQFF

v_call: TRBV5-5
j_call: TRBJ2-7
cdr3_aa: CASSDSVGAGLTYEQYF

v_call: TRBV25-1
j_call: TRBJ2-3
cdr3_aa: CASSELPGGIDTQYF

v_call: TRBV13
j_call: TRBJ2-3
cdr3_aa: CASSPLQTDTQYF

v_call: TRBV5-1
j_call: TRBJ2-3
cdr3_aa: CASSSETSLTDTQYF

v_call: TRBV28
j_call: TRBJ2-3
cdr3_aa: CASSSLDSGESTDTQYF

v_call: TRBV12-3/TRBV12-4
j_call: TRBJ2-6
cdr3_aa: CASIPRGGEPSGANVLTF

v_call: TRBV7-9
j_call: TRBJ2-7
cdr3_aa: CASGGVGEPYEQYF

v_call: TRBV25-1
j_call: TRBJ1-3
cdr3_aa: CASSEFFSQANSGNTIYF

v_call: TRBV29-1
j_call: TRBJ1-1
cdr3_aa: CSVTTSWVNTEAFF

v_call: TRBV7-9
j_call: TRBJ2-7
cdr3_aa: CASSFFESSEKYFYEQYF

v_call: TRBV6-2/TRBV6-3
j_call: TRBJ2-7
cdr3_aa: CASTYTESYEQYF

v_call: TRBV6-2/TRBV6-3
j_call: TRBJ2-1
cdr3_aa: CASSYEPSGGNEQFF

v_call: TRBV4-2
j_call: TRBJ1-1
cdr3_aa: CASSQDIEAFF

v_call: TRBV27
j_call: TRBJ2-1
cdr3_aa: CASGSPGTGGLNEQFF

v_call: TRBV24-1
j_call: TRBJ2-7
cdr3_aa: CATSDPYAYEQYF

v_call: TRBV20-1
j_call: TRBJ2-7
cdr3_aa: CSASHSELADVRQQYF

v_call: TRBV5-1
j_call: TRBJ1-2
cdr3_aa: CASSLGDYGYTF

v_call: TRBV5-1
j_call: TRBJ2-3
cdr3_aa: CASLSGQGMADTQYF

v_call: TRBV7-9
j_call: TRBJ1-5
cdr3_aa: CASSLGPSGPQHF

v_call: TRBV4-3
j_call: TRBJ2-5
cdr3_aa: CASSHTRGLMETQYF